This record concerns one T cell receptor beta chain sequence. In the original processing: Amplification from reference gene primers served as the basis for estimated nucleated cell counts. Profiled with immunoSEQ multiplex PCR; TCRdb holds only in-frame clones, not every one. V and J calls and clone size are given by that table; D and trimming were obtained from the DNA. In the table there are a few hundred thousand clones, 70% to 85% of which are singletons. Germline V gene data show CDR1 as LNHDA and CDR2 as SQIVND (reference sequence). CDR3 length: 15 residues. The V end was cut by 7 bases, the J end by 0 bases, with 14 bases between. This entry comes from a study of blood T cell repertoires in COVID-19. On the study more broadly: The United States, Italy and Spain provided the acute and convalescent COVID-19 samples. Sources were T cells, B-cell-depleted T cells, or PBMCs; the material itself was cDNA or gDNA.

The source material was peripheral blood. This TCR derives from a middle-aged man who had recovered from COVID-19. This chain links TRBV19 with TRBJ2-3, with a tentative D call TRBD2 (7 bases). This CDR3 is CASNPSGTSTDTQYF. In DNA form, the CDR3 reads TGTGCCAGTAACCCGAGCGGGACAAGCACAGATACGCAGTATTTT.